The rows below give T cell receptor beta chains drawn from one sample of a study of follicular helper T cells after annual influenza vaccination. Some clones are missing from TCRdb's copy, which holds only in-frame ones; the method was immunoSEQ multiplex PCR. The table records about 9,800 clones, 83% of them present only once. Sequenced material: CXCR5- memory CD4+ T cells sorted from blood, taken 7 days after influenza vaccination. These receptors were collected from an adult who received the influenza vaccine. The conserved cysteine and the conserved F or W are not part of the CDR3 here. Fields, in order: V gene, J gene, CDR3 length, CDR3 protein.

>TRBV18|TRBJ2-7|12
ASSPLDGPYEQY
>TRBV18|TRBJ1-1|11
ASSPQNRAEAF
>TRBV4-3|TRBJ1-2|14
ASSHAGGAPYYGYT
>TRBV2|TRBJ2-3|11
ASRRDRGGAQY
>TRBV7-6|TRBJ2-3|12
ASSLELAGYPQY
>TRBV5-5|TRBJ1-1|10
ASSPLGHEAF
>TRBV5-4|TRBJ2-1|12
ASSLRVWGNEQF
>TRBV6-6|TRBJ1-2|13
ASSWVSGNFYGYT
>TRBV2|TRBJ2-7|12
ASRRTELSYEQY
>TRBV18|TRBJ2-3|14
ASSPRTSGITDTQY
>TRBV7-8|TRBJ2-7|17
ASSIPGQADPISSYEQY
>TRBV30|TRBJ2-6|13
AWSVTDSGANVLT
>TRBV11-3|TRBJ1-2|11
ASSLTGSYGYT
>TRBV4-3|TRBJ2-6|15
ASSQVPPTSGANVLT
>TRBV5-6|TRBJ1-2|11
ASSLAGNYGYT
>TRBV27|TRBJ1-2|13
ASGGAGQGEYGYT
>TRBV7-2|TRBJ1-2|13
ASSFGQGLIYGYT
>TRBV7-9|TRBJ1-1|13
ASSLDWTEELKAF
>TRBV7-2|TRBJ1-1|12
ASRIQGSNTEAF
>TRBV6-5|TRBJ2-5|12
ASSYAQGVETQY
>TRBV7-2|TRBJ1-2|13
ASSSWDRPSGGYT
>TRBV6-6|TRBJ2-3|12
ASSYAGFTDTQY
>TRBV6-5|TRBJ2-6|13
ASRAGQGGANVLT
>TRBV27|TRBJ2-4|13
ASSGQGIGENIQY
>TRBV11-1|TRBJ2-7|12
ASSLSPATYEQY
>TRBV27|TRBJ2-5|13
ASSLERQLQETQY
>TRBV6-1|TRBJ1-2|11
ASSFIWDYGYT
>TRBV7-2|TRBJ2-7|13
ASRRDRGLGGEQY
>TRBV19|TRBJ2-5|12
ASSRRTGVETQY
>TRBV6-5|TRBJ2-7|11
ATSGGSQTKEY